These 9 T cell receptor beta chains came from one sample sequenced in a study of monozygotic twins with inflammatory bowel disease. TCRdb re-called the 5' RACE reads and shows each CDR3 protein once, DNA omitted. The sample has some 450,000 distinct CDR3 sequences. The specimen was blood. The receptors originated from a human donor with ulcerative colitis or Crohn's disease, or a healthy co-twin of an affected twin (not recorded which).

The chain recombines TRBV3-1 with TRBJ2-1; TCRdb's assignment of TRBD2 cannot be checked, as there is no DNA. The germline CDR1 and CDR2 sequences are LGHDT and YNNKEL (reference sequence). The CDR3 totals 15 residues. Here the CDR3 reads CASSLSGGASDEQFF.

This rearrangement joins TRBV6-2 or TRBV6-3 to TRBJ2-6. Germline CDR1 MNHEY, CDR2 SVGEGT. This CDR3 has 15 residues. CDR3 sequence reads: CASSYDSTGANVLTF.

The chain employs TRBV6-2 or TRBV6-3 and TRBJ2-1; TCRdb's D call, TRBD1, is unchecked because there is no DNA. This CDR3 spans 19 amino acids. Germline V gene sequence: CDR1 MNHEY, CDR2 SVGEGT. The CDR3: CASSRGTGGKGYIYNEQFF.

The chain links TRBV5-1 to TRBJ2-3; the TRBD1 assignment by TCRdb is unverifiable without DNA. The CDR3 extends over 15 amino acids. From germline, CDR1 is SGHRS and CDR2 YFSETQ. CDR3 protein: CASSLQGLVADTQYF.

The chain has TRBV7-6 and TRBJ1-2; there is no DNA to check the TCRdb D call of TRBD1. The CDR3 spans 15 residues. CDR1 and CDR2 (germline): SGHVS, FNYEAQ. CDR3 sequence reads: CASSPGSGQGDGYTF.

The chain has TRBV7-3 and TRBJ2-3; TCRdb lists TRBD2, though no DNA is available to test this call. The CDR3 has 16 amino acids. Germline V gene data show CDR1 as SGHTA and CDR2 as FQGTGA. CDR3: CASSWGLAGSTDTQYF.

CDR3 sequence reads: CSAPTGNSNQPQHF. V gene TRBV20-1 combines with J gene TRBJ1-5; TCRdb's D gene call, TRBD1, goes unchecked for lack of DNA. This CDR3 is 14 amino acids long. The germline gives CDR1 DFQATT, CDR2 SNEGSKA (reference sequence).

The CDR3 here is CACSGSGGYEQYF. This rearrangement joins TRBV30 to TRBJ2-7; TCRdb's D gene call, TRBD2, goes unchecked for lack of DNA. Germline loops: CDR1 GTSNPN, CDR2 SVGIG (reference sequence). This CDR3 is built from 13 residues.

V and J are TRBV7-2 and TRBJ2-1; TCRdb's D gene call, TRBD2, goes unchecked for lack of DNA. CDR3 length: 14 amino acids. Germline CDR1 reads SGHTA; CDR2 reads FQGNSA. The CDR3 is CASSSPRGNNEQFF.